The rows below give T cell receptor beta chains drawn from one sample of a study of T cells expressing NK-cell markers. Reprocessing the 5' RACE reads, TCRdb reports a single entry for every CDR3 protein and omits DNA. This sample contains some 460,000 distinct CDR3 sequences. The source material was blood T cells: a sorted CD56 or NKG2C T cell subset, CD4+ or CD8+ T cells, or bulk PBMC T cells (not recorded which). The receptor set was obtained from a woman between 50 and 59 years old in good health. Each CDR3 is given with its conserved first and last residue.

v_call: TRBV7-4; j_call: TRBJ2-5; cdr3_aa: CASSLVDFVQETQYF
v_call: TRBV6-4; j_call: TRBJ1-1; cdr3_aa: CASTEDPRSTEAFF
v_call: TRBV7-2; j_call: TRBJ1-5; cdr3_aa: CASSSSQQPQHF
v_call: TRBV10-3; j_call: TRBJ2-2; cdr3_aa: CAISGLLAGTGELFF
v_call: TRBV20-1; j_call: TRBJ2-1; cdr3_aa: CSSRSGSHTWDNEQFF
v_call: TRBV12-3/TRBV12-4; j_call: TRBJ2-7; cdr3_aa: CASNPGRLTYEQYF
v_call: TRBV4-1; j_call: TRBJ2-4; cdr3_aa: CASSHPGQEPNIQYF
v_call: TRBV4-1; j_call: TRBJ1-2; cdr3_aa: CASSPLGQGRGGYTF
v_call: TRBV4-1; j_call: TRBJ2-1; cdr3_aa: CASSQVAGGLYNEQFF
v_call: TRBV4-1; j_call: TRBJ2-7; cdr3_aa: CASSQAGRGHEQYF
v_call: TRBV5-1; j_call: TRBJ2-7; cdr3_aa: CASSLEGGRFGYEQYF
v_call: TRBV12-3/TRBV12-4; j_call: TRBJ1-6; cdr3_aa: CASIRTGPNSPLHF
v_call: TRBV12-3/TRBV12-4; j_call: TRBJ2-7; cdr3_aa: CASSRFIMGRYF
v_call: TRBV5-1; j_call: TRBJ1-1; cdr3_aa: CASSFLGGGSNTEAFF
v_call: TRBV19; j_call: TRBJ2-3; cdr3_aa: CASREAGGLRSDTQYF
v_call: TRBV11-2; j_call: TRBJ2-1; cdr3_aa: CASSSLGLRDNEQFF
v_call: TRBV7-9; j_call: TRBJ2-1; cdr3_aa: CASSWRAGGDEQFF
v_call: TRBV30; j_call: TRBJ2-5; cdr3_aa: CALELLETQYF
v_call: TRBV4-1; j_call: TRBJ2-1; cdr3_aa: CASSQGLAGYNEQFF
v_call: TRBV2; j_call: TRBJ1-6; cdr3_aa: CASSEAGQGARNSPLHF
v_call: TRBV19; j_call: TRBJ2-1; cdr3_aa: CASSRVDEQFF
v_call: TRBV5-1; j_call: TRBJ2-7; cdr3_aa: CASSRGGGTHYEQYF
v_call: TRBV5-1; j_call: TRBJ2-1; cdr3_aa: CASYQETYNEQFF
v_call: TRBV12-3/TRBV12-4; j_call: TRBJ2-1; cdr3_aa: CASSLLAASYNEQFF
v_call: TRBV6-1; j_call: TRBJ1-5; cdr3_aa: CASRPGTGNQPQHF
v_call: TRBV12-3/TRBV12-4; j_call: TRBJ2-6; cdr3_aa: CASKGWAGANVLTF
v_call: TRBV10-3; j_call: TRBJ2-1; cdr3_aa: CAISESFPGLAGGPVYEQFF
v_call: TRBV27; j_call: TRBJ1-1; cdr3_aa: CASSNRGKVGTEAFF
v_call: TRBV5-1; j_call: TRBJ2-3; cdr3_aa: CASSPGLAARFTDTQYF
v_call: TRBV6-2/TRBV6-3; j_call: TRBJ2-2; cdr3_aa: CASSPLRPAIAGELFF
v_call: TRBV6-1; j_call: TRBJ2-5; cdr3_aa: CASTRTGVGETQYF
v_call: TRBV4-1; j_call: TRBJ2-1; cdr3_aa: CASSQDRLGQGSGNEQFF
v_call: TRBV28; j_call: TRBJ1-2; cdr3_aa: CASTISGRNYGYTF
v_call: TRBV6-4; j_call: TRBJ2-3; cdr3_aa: CASSREVPDTQYF
v_call: TRBV10-3; j_call: TRBJ2-2; cdr3_aa: CATGKADRTNTGELFF
v_call: TRBV3-1; j_call: TRBJ1-1; cdr3_aa: CASSQSFGQGEAFF
v_call: TRBV7-2; j_call: TRBJ2-7; cdr3_aa: CASSPTGPGREQYF
v_call: TRBV6-1; j_call: TRBJ1-5; cdr3_aa: CATDDFLGPSNQPQHF
v_call: TRBV20-1; j_call: TRBJ2-5; cdr3_aa: CSARKLAGVGETQYF
v_call: TRBV5-1; j_call: TRBJ2-2; cdr3_aa: CASSGYTGELFFF
v_call: TRBV30; j_call: TRBJ1-1; cdr3_aa: CAWSPTTSEAFF
v_call: TRBV19; j_call: TRBJ2-1; cdr3_aa: CASSIGPRGLSSYNEQFF
v_call: TRBV18; j_call: TRBJ1-1; cdr3_aa: CASSPGRGRNTEAFF
v_call: TRBV3-1; j_call: TRBJ2-4; cdr3_aa: CASSLNRGGSIQYF
v_call: TRBV10-3; j_call: TRBJ2-5; cdr3_aa: CAISKSGPGSPNQETQYF
v_call: TRBV21-1; j_call: TRBJ2-2; cdr3_aa: CASSNPLPLLRCFTGELFF
v_call: TRBV14; j_call: TRBJ2-5; cdr3_aa: CASSQDMDQETQYF
v_call: TRBV12-3/TRBV12-4; j_call: TRBJ2-1; cdr3_aa: CASSWTSALSDEQFF
v_call: TRBV19; j_call: TRBJ2-2; cdr3_aa: CASSIDRQGPTGELFF
v_call: TRBV5-6; j_call: TRBJ2-7; cdr3_aa: CASSRDFPYEQYF
v_call: TRBV20-1; j_call: TRBJ1-3; cdr3_aa: CSASVAAGNTIYF
v_call: TRBV3-1; j_call: TRBJ2-5; cdr3_aa: CASSQASRVQETQYF
v_call: TRBV12-3/TRBV12-4; j_call: TRBJ2-3; cdr3_aa: CASSFENNTDTQYF
v_call: TRBV20-1; j_call: TRBJ2-3; cdr3_aa: CRASGVNTDTQYF
v_call: TRBV10-3; j_call: TRBJ2-1; cdr3_aa: CAIGTGGPPYEQFF
v_call: TRBV5-1; j_call: TRBJ2-1; cdr3_aa: CASSFGPKVEQFF
v_call: TRBV12-3/TRBV12-4; j_call: TRBJ2-2; cdr3_aa: CASSERLAANTGELFF
v_call: TRBV15; j_call: TRBJ2-5; cdr3_aa: CATSRETSGRRWETQYF
v_call: TRBV24-1; j_call: TRBJ2-1; cdr3_aa: CATSRQGAVTYNEQFF